The clone carrying this T cell receptor beta chain has ten or more counts. Its antigen is currently unknown. This sample's RNA came from whole unsorted tissue. More than 3 cm separated this lung sample from the edge of the tumor. Between August and November 2014, newly diagnosed, chemotherapy-naive lung cancer patients underwent thoracic surgery in China. Three rounds of nested PCR, following a modified ARM-PCR protocol, produced the TCRbeta library. TCRdb re-called the multiplex PCR reads with MiXCR, one entry per CDR3 protein. The data hold around 82,000 distinct CDR3 sequences, with roughly 80% observed a single time. This entry belongs to a study of tumor and adjacent non-tumor tissue in lung cancer. Study-level results: Top 100 clones took a larger repertoire share in normal lung.

The material sequenced was distant non-tumor lung tissue. The TCR comes from a man between 60 and 75 years old with non-small cell lung cancer.

CDR3: CASSRPDRSSEQYF. Written as DNA, the CDR3 is TGTGCCAGCAGCAGACCCGACCGTTCCAGCGAGCAGTACTTC. The gene calls are TRBV5-6 and TRBJ2-7; no reliable D call. The length of the CDR3 is 14 residues. CDR1 and CDR2 from the germline V gene are SGHDT and YYEEEE. V lost 4 bases and J lost 6, with 17 bases in between.